The T cell receptor (beta chain) described here comes from a study of shared clonotypes between healthy human individuals. The CDR3 is 13 residues long. Germline V CDR1 and CDR2: MNHEY, SVGAGI. The ends were cut back, 6 bases at V and 5 bases at J, with 11 bases in the middle. Profiling relied on immunoSEQ multiplex PCR, and the TCRdb table lists in-frame clones only, not all of them. The repertoire has a few hundred thousand clones, 75% to 80% of them found once; the top ten carry more than 10%. This chain uses TRBV6-5 with TRBJ2-1; D remains ambiguous. Source material: PBMCs. The receptor comes from a woman aged 40 to 55 in good health. Some clones in this sample may be carry-over from other donors' samples. CDR3 loop: CASSRGPNNEQFF. CDR3 bases: TGTGCCAGCAGCCGCGGACCGAACAATGAGCAGTTCTTC.